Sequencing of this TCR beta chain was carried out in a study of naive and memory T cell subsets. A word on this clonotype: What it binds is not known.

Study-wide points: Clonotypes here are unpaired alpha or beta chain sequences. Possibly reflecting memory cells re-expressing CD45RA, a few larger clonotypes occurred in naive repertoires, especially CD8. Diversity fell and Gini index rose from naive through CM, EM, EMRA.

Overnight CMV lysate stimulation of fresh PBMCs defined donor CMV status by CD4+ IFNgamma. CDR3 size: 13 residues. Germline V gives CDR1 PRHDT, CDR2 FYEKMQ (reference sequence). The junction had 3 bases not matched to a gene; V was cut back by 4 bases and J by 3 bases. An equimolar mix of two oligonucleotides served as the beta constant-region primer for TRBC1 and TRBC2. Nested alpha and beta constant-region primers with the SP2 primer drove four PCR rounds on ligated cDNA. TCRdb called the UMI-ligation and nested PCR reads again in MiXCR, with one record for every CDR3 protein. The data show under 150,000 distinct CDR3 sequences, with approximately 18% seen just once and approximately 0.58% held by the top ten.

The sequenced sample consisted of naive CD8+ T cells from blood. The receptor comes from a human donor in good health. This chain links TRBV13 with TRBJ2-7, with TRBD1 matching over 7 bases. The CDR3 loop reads CASSSGQHYEQYF. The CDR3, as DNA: TGTGCCAGCAGCTCGGGACAGCACTACGAGCAGTACTTC.